This T cell receptor (beta chain) was recorded in a study of cytotoxic CD8 clonotypes in ibrutinib-treated CLL. Trimming removed 1 base from V and 6 bases from J, with 6 bases in between. Germline V gene data show CDR1 as SGDLS and CDR2 as YYNGEE. The CDR3 totals 12 residues. Target depth was 1 in 200,000 to 1 in 1 million T cells, about 10x per clonotype. Profiled with immunoSEQ multiplex PCR; TCRdb holds only in-frame clones, not every one. The sample has some 43,000 clones; about two thirds are singletons. General study results and limits: Elevated clonality accompanied ibrutinib response, with a return toward baseline values at progression. Researchers report that baseline clonality outpaced age-matched healthy donors and tracked circulating CD8+ T-cell counts.

Regarding this clone: Its antigen is unidentified.

The clonotype originates from a human donor with chronic lymphocytic leukemia. The chain is built from TRBV9 and TRBJ2-3; D ambiguous. The source material was PBMCs, sampled after 12 months of ibrutinib treatment. CDR3 sequence: CASSVWGDTQYF. CDR3 coding DNA: TGTGCCAGCAGCGTATGGGGTGATACGCAGTATTTT.